These 10 T cell receptor beta chains came from one sample sequenced in a study of spatial heterogeneity in lung cancer. TCRdb analysed the 5' RACE reads with MiXCR anew, one entry per CDR3 protein. The repertoire holds 35,000 to 40,000 distinct CDR3 sequences, with less than 9% as singletons. Time point denoted: sample taken at primary tumor resection. Here the sequenced sample was PBMCs, taken at surgery. The receptors stem from a female donor with early-stage non-small cell lung cancer.

This chain uses TRBV28 with TRBJ2-2; D is unresolved. V lost 6 bases and J lost 5, with 7 bases in between. Looked up from germline, CDR1 is MDHEN and CDR2 is SYDVKM. The length of the CDR3 is 12 residues. This CDR3 reads CASRVLTGELFF. The CDR3 bases are TGTGCCAGCAGGGTCCTGACCGGGGAGCTGTTTTTT.

This clonotype showed up just once. This sequence may be a read error, since a much larger clone differs from it by one base. The chain combines TRBV6-6 with TRBJ2-5, with TRBD2 as a possible D gene (6 bases). There are 17 residues in the CDR3. Germline-derived CDR1 and CDR2 are MNHNY and SVGAGI (reference sequence). This CDR3 reads CASSYTVGRGRQETQHF. The CDR3 nucleotides read TGTGCCAGCAGTTACACAGTAGGTCGGGGGAGGCAAGAGACCCAGCACTTC.

The chain combines TRBV6-6 with TRBJ2-3; 7 nucleotides match TRBD1. Germline values: CDR1 MNHNY, CDR2 SVGAGI (reference sequence). The V gene end was trimmed by 6 bases and the J gene end by 7 bases; junction bases not matched to a gene: 13. This CDR3 has 15 residues. The CDR3 sequence: CASSQGQIKGNTQYF. As DNA, the CDR3 is TGTGCCAGCAGCCAGGGACAGATAAAGGGAAATACGCAGTATTTT.

This chain joins TRBV20-1 and TRBJ1-1; D unresolved. The V and J ends lost 3 bases and 4 bases respectively, with 15 bases between them. This CDR3 is built from 14 residues. CDR1 and CDR2 (germline): DFQATT, SNEGSKA (reference sequence). The CDR3 loop reads CSASTGFMTTEAFF. The CDR3 DNA follows: TGCAGTGCTAGTACGGGTTTCATGACCACTGAAGCTTTCTTT.

The rearrangement joins TRBV12-3 or TRBV12-4 to TRBJ1-5; D not certain. The CDR3 length is 18 residues. Trimming took off 2 bases at V and 2 bases at J, with 19 bases between the two ends. The CDR3 spells CASSLNRAGINGNQPQHF. CDR3 in DNA: TGTGCCAGCAGTTTAAATCGGGCAGGCATTAACGGCAATCAGCCCCAGCATTTT.

In its sample, this clonotype was seen a few times. The genes are TRBV20-1 and TRBJ2-1, with D possibly being TRBD1 (5 bases). This CDR3 has 14 residues. The V end lost 6 bases, the J end lost 2 bases, and 14 bases lay between the germline ends. Germline values: CDR1 DFQATT, CDR2 SNEGSKA (reference sequence). The CDR3 loop reads CSATTGLPYNEQFF. CDR3 sequence (DNA): TGCAGTGCGACCACAGGTCTGCCCTACAATGAGCAGTTCTTC.

This clonotype was seen repeatedly, ten times or more. The rearrangement uses TRBV27 and TRBJ2-1; TRBD2 might be the D (6 bases). This CDR3 region has 14 residues. Trimming removed 6 bases at V and 8 bases at J, with 17 bases between. Germline lookup yields CDR1 MNHEY and CDR2 SMNVEV (reference sequence). The CDR3 protein is CASRNRTRGDEQFF. The CDR3 DNA follows: TGTGCCAGCAGGAATAGAACGCGGGGAGATGAGCAGTTCTTC.

Within the sample, this clonotype is medium-sized. This chain uses TRBV20-1 with TRBJ1-5, with D unresolved. Trimming cost V 4 bases and J 4 bases, with 8 bases left between them. CDR3 length: 12 residues. Germline V gives CDR1 DFQATT, CDR2 SNEGSKA (reference sequence). This chain's CDR3 is CSATGRNQPQHF. CDR3 DNA sequence: TGCAGTGCTACCGGACGGAATCAGCCCCAGCATTTT.

This clonotype came up a few times. CDR3 in amino acids: CASRPMGDRLAKNIQYF. DNA of the CDR3: TGTGCCAGTAGACCCATGGGGGACAGATTAGCCAAAAACATTCAGTACTTC. This chain uses TRBV19 with TRBJ2-4; 7 nucleotides align to TRBD1. CDR3 size: 17 residues. J lost 0 bases, V lost 6 bases, and 11 bases had no gene match. Germline V gives CDR1 LNHDA, CDR2 SQIVND (reference sequence). Supplemented by reference TRBV19 and TRBJ2-4, the full variable domain reads DGGITQSPKYLFRKEGQNVTLSCEQNLNHDAMYWYRQDPGQGLRLIYYSQIVNDFQKGDIAEGYSVSREKKESFPLTVTSAQKNPTAFYLCASRPMGDRLAKNIQYFGAGTRLSVL.

This clonotype was detected many times. The rearrangement uses TRBV10-2 and TRBJ2-5; the D gene could be TRBD1 or TRBD2 (5 bases each). The CDR3 sequence is 14 residues long. The germline V gene encodes CDR1 WSHSY and CDR2 SAAADI. V was clipped by 4 bases and J by 5 bases, with 14 bases between them. In DNA form, the CDR3 reads TGCGCCAGCAGTGTGGGACGGGAAAGCGAGACCCAGTACTTC. Amino acid sequence: CASSVGRESETQYF.